One T cell receptor (beta chain) is described in this entry. The data derive from a study of blood T cell repertoires in COVID-19. Germline values: CDR1 ENHRY, CDR2 SYGVKD. Trimming cost V 4 bases and J 2 bases, with 11 bases left between them. This CDR3 spans 14 amino acids. How the authors handled the data: Cell counts per sample came from amplifying reference gene primers. Using immunoSEQ multiplex PCR, the repertoire was profiled, and TCRdb retains in-frame clones only, with some absent. V and J calls plus clone size are reproduced from that table; the DNA served to infer D and trimming. The repertoire holds about 340,000 clones, with 80% to 90% as singletons.

Sequences were obtained from peripheral blood. J is TRBJ2-5 and V is TRBV10-3; a weak D match, TRBD2 (6 bases). The clonotype originates from a woman aged 45-65 years with COVID-19, enrolled during active disease. Written as DNA, the CDR3 is TGTGCCATCAGTGTAATGGGACTTCAAGAGACCCAGTACTTC. It yields the protein CAISVMGLQETQYF.